This T cell receptor beta chain came from a study of T cell changes during pregnancy in multiple sclerosis. This clone was counted a few times. This table comes from immunoSEQ multiplex PCR, and its TCRdb copy is limited to in-frame clones, with some not included. The sample yields about 57,000 clones, roughly 93% seen once. After removal of 6 bases from V and 5 bases from J, the junction contained 7 bases not matched to a gene. This CDR3 spans 14 amino acids. Germline loops: CDR1 MNHEY, CDR2 SMNVEV (reference sequence). The chain recombines TRBV27 with TRBJ1-1; 9 bases fit TRBD1. The clonotype was recovered from a female donor with multiple sclerosis, enrolled in a pregnancy study. This specimen was peripheral blood, taken after pregnancy. CDR3 nucleotides: TGTGCCAGCAGCCGTGGGGGGACAGGGACTGAAGCTTTCTTT. It translates to CASSRGGTGTEAFF.